Each of the 11 T cell receptor beta chains below was sequenced from the same sample in a study of low-dose radiotherapy and immunotherapy resistance in tumors. TRAV- and TRBV-specific primers, spanning alpha and beta chains, primed first-strand cDNA. PCR amplification of the TCRs was performed with Phusion for 20 to 25 PCR cycles, and it relied on a constant-region primer together with a V-primer adapter. TCRdb called the reads again in MiXCR, with one record for every CDR3 protein. This table holds roughly 14,000 distinct CDR3 sequences, roughly 60% found once. Every receptor here comes from a human donor with advanced metastatic prostate, ovarian, gallbladder or colorectal cancer (not recorded which). This table probably holds off-target reads from a library built for another chain.

The chain recombines TRBV11-2 with TRBJ2-1, with D possibly being TRBD1 or TRBD2 (6 bases each). Trimming cost V 1 base and J 1 base, with 14 bases left between them. The CDR3 contains 17 residues. Germline V gene data show CDR1 as SGHAT and CDR2 as FQNNGV. The CDR3 nucleotides are TGTGCCAGCAGCTTAGTTCGGGGGCGACCATCCTACAATGAGCAGTTCTTC. Translated, it gives CASSLVRGRPSYNEQFF.

The chain employs TRBV7-2 and TRBJ1-5; no clear D gene. With 0 bases removed from V and 9 bases from J, the gap between germline ends came to 18 bases. There are 16 residues in the CDR3. Germline loops: CDR1 SGHTA, CDR2 FQGNSA. CDR3: CASSLALGSNPGPQHF. In DNA form, the CDR3 reads TGTGCCAGCAGCTTAGCTTTAGGATCAAACCCGGGGCCCCAGCATTTT. The full variable domain, rest sourced from reference TRBV7-2 and TRBJ1-5, is GAGVSQSPSNKVTEKGKDVELRCDPISGHTALYWYRQSLGQGLEFLIYFQGNSAPDKSGLPSDRFSAERTGGSVSTLTIQRTQQEDSAVYLCASSLALGSNPGPQHFGDGTRLSIL.

The rearrangement uses TRBV12-3 or TRBV12-4 and TRBJ1-1, with D unclear. The CDR3 has 15 amino acids. Trimming took 5 bases from V and 0 from J, leaving 13 bases between them. CDR3 sequence: CASSPGGRMNTEAFF. Written as DNA, the CDR3 is TGTGCCAGCAGTCCTGGAGGGCGCATGAACACTGAAGCTTTCTTT.

This sequence joins TRBV24-1 and TRBJ1-3, with 7 bases matching TRBD1. The CDR3 is 15 residues long. Germline lookup yields CDR1 KGHDR and CDR2 SFDVKD. Unmatched junction bases numbered 1, after V lost 3 bases and J lost 0 bases. CDR3 in amino acids: CATSDHRGSGNTIYF. The CDR3 nucleotides read TGTGCCACCAGTGATCACAGGGGCTCTGGAAACACCATATATTTT.

Of note for this clonotype: Compared with germline, one end of the junction differs, possibly owing to a read error. CDR3 sequence (DNA): TGTGCCAGCAGCCAGAGGGGCCAGGGTTCCTACGAGCAGTACTTC. Its protein product is CASSQRGQGSYEQYF. The chain uses TRBV10-1 and TRBJ2-7, with D perhaps assigned TRBD1 or TRBD2 (5 bases each). The CDR3 runs 15 residues. From germline, CDR1 is WNHNN and CDR2 SYGVQD (reference sequence).

V and J are TRBV5-6 and TRBJ1-2, with a tentative D call TRBD1 (6 bases). V dropped 3 bases and J dropped 4 bases, with 10 bases sitting between them. This CDR3 is 13 amino acids long. Germline assignment: CDR1 SGHDT and CDR2 YYEEEE. As DNA, the CDR3 is TGTGCCAGCAGCTATGGGGGCAGCTATGGCTACACCTTC. This sequence encodes CASSYGGSYGYTF.

This chain links TRBV29-1 with TRBJ1-1, with 10 bases fitting TRBD1. Germline CDR1 is SQVTM and CDR2 is ANQGSEA. CDR3 length equals 13 residues. Trimming took 6 bases from V and 0 from J; bases not matched to a gene: 1. The CDR3 sequence is CSVDRGMNTEAFF. CDR3 nucleotides: TGCAGCGTGGACAGGGGGATGAACACTGAAGCTTTCTTT.

This rearrangement joins TRBV6-6 to TRBJ2-3; perhaps TRBD1 as D (6 bases). Trimming removed 6 bases from V and 1 base from J, with 14 bases in between. The CDR3 has 15 residues. Germline loops: CDR1 MNHNY, CDR2 SVGAGI (reference sequence). As DNA, the CDR3 is TGTGCCAGCAGCCCTTCAGGGGCGCGCACAGATACGCAGTATTTT. Translating gives CASSPSGARTDTQYF.

This clonotype appeared once. The chain links TRBV7-2 to TRBJ2-7; no definite D call. Trimming shortened V by 1 base and J by 3 bases, and 10 bases separated the two germline ends. Germline values: CDR1 SGHTA, CDR2 FQGNSA. CDR3 length equals 14 residues. The chain's CDR3 is CASSLGYLFYEQYF. The CDR3 coding sequence is TGTGCCAGCAGCTTAGGTTATCTTTTCTACGAGCAGTACTTC.

The CDR3 DNA reads TGCGCCAGCAGCTTGGGTAGGGGCACCTACAATGAGCAGTTCTTC. Translation gives CASSLGRGTYNEQFF. This sequence joins TRBV5-1 and TRBJ2-1; D is possibly TRBD1 (5 bases). CDR1 and CDR2 (germline): SGHRS, YFSETQ. V was clipped by 0 bases and J by 2 bases, with 9 bases between them. The length of the CDR3 is 15 residues. Full variable domain (outside the CDR3, taken from reference TRBV5-1 and TRBJ2-1): KAGVTQTPRYLIKTRGQQVTLSCSPISGHRSVSWYQQTPGQGLQFLFEYFSETQRNKGNFPGRFSGRQFSNSRSEMNVSTLELGDSALYLCASSLGRGTYNEQFFGPGTRLTVL.

The chain uses TRBV24-1 and TRBJ1-5, with D possibly TRBD1 on 5 matching bases. The V and J ends lost 5 bases and 3 bases respectively, with 10 bases between them. In germline, CDR1 is KGHDR, CDR2 SFDVKD. There are 14 residues in the CDR3. The CDR3 here is CATSGRDFNQPQHF. The CDR3 bases are TGTGCCACCAGTGGCCGGGACTTCAATCAGCCCCAGCATTTT.